What follows describes a single TCR beta chain. CDR3 size: 15 residues. Trimming cost V 6 bases and J 2 bases, with 16 bases left between them. The V gene's germline CDR1 is MDHEN and CDR2 SYDVKM. This entry is derived from a study of cytomegalovirus exposure and HLA in healthy donors. Overall study context: An early data release held some 89 million unique TCRs from HLA-typed donors.

Primers: 60 Vbeta forward and 13 Jbeta reverse. Method: immunoSEQ multiplex PCR; TCRdb's copy keeps in-frame clones and lacks some. Counted here are fewer than 350,000 clones, approximately 90% occurring once; the ten biggest clones make up roughly 2%. The sample comprised PBMCs. V and J are TRBV28 and TRBJ1-2, with a weak D call TRBD1 (6 bases). The receptor comes from a woman under 30 in good health and CMV-seronegative. The CDR3 bases are TGTGCCAGCAGGCAGACGGGTCAGGGGAACTATGGCTACACCTTC. It specifies CASRQTGQGNYGYTF.